Listed here are 25 T cell receptor beta chains from one sample, sequenced in a study of molecular identifiers for immune sequencing clone quantification. TCRdb recomputed calls from the PCR reads with MiXCR, one row per CDR3 protein. The sample lists approximately 320,000 distinct CDR3 sequences; roughly 24% were seen once. The sequencing input was naive CD8+ T cells from blood, with Jurkat cell RNA spiked in. Stated subset: FACS-sorted CD8+CD4-CCR7+CD45RA+ naive T cells. The receptors originated from a human donor in good health. Some libraries in this study had Jurkat cell RNA spiked in.

This clonotype was counted a few times. The rearrangement joins TRBV5-5 to TRBJ2-2; TRBD1 is a possible D gene (6 bases). Germline V gene data show CDR1 as SGHKS and CDR2 as YYEKEE (reference sequence). V was shortened by 6 bases and J by 1 base, with 10 bases between the two germline ends. CDR3 size: 14 residues. The CDR3 DNA is TGTGCCAGCACCGGGACACTGAACACCGGGGAGCTGTTTTTT. The encoded protein is CASTGTLNTGELFF.

The rearrangement uses TRBV29-1 and TRBJ2-7; D assignment may be TRBD1 or TRBD2 (6 bases each). The CDR3 spans 11 residues. CDR1 SQVTM and CDR2 ANQGSEA come from the germline V gene. V was clipped by 7 bases and J by 2 bases, with 9 bases between them. The CDR3 sequence is CSGGDTYEQYF. The CDR3 DNA sequence: TGCAGCGGGGGGGACACCTACGAGCAGTACTTC.

The rearrangement uses TRBV19 and TRBJ1-5; D is perhaps TRBD1 (5 bases). The CDR3 runs 15 residues. Per the germline V gene, CDR1 is LNHDA and CDR2 is SQIVND (reference sequence). The V end was cut by 3 bases, the J end by 3 bases, with 12 bases between. CDR3 in amino acids: CASSILGTDNQPQHF. The CDR3 coding sequence is TGTGCCAGTAGTATTCTGGGGACGGACAATCAGCCCCAGCATTTT.

A word on this clonotype: A junction end diverges from the germline sequence, so it may reflect a read error. The gene calls are TRBV27 and TRBJ2-1; a weak D match, TRBD1 (6 bases). CDR3 length: 15 amino acids. CDR1 and CDR2 (germline): MNHEY, SMNVEV (reference sequence). CDR3: CASSPGTLGANERFF. CDR3 bases: TGTGCCAGCAGTCCTGGGACCTTGGGGGCCAATGAGCGGTTCTTC.

A remark on this clonotype: Just one base apart from a much larger clone, this may be a read error. V usage is TRBV28 and J usage is TRBJ2-2; 8 nucleotides align to TRBD2. The CDR3 has 16 amino acids. CDR1 MDHEN and CDR2 SYDVKM come from the germline V gene. For the CDR3, the DNA is TGTGCCAGCAGTTCGGACGGGAGGGCCGGAACCGGGAAGCTGTTTTTT. Translated, it gives CASSSDGRAGTGKLFF.

This clonotype was seen only a few times. The rearrangement uses TRBV11-2 and TRBJ2-1, with 11 bases that match TRBD2. The CDR3 extends over 18 amino acids. With 1 base clipped from V and 7 bases from J, the junction kept 12 bases outside the gene matches. The germline CDR1 and CDR2 sequences are SGHAT and FQNNGV. CDR3 loop: CASSLVRLAGGPRNEQFF. Here the CDR3 DNA reads TGTGCCAGCAGCTTAGTCCGGCTAGCGGGAGGCCCACGTAATGAGCAGTTCTTC. The whole variable domain, filled in from reference TRBV11-2 and TRBJ2-1, reads EAGVAQSPRYKIIEKRQSVAFWCNPISGHATLYWYQQILGQGPKLLIQFQNNGVVDDSQLPKDRFSAERLKGVDSTLKIQPAKLEDSAVYLCASSLVRLAGGPRNEQFFGPGTRLTVL.

This clonotype was recorded at least ten times. J is TRBJ2-5 and V is TRBV20-1; 13 nucleotides agree with TRBD2. Per germline, CDR1 DFQATT and CDR2 SNEGSKA (reference sequence). V trimming: 5 bases; J trimming: 3 bases; junction bases outside the gene matches: 3. This CDR3 spans 14 amino acids. CDR3 sequence: CSAGLAGVEETQYF. For the CDR3, the DNA is TGCAGTGCTGGACTAGCGGGGGTAGAAGAGACCCAGTACTTC.

Worth noting for this clonotype: A much larger clone sits a single nucleotide away, making a read error possible. V is TRBV20-1 and J is TRBJ1-1; 10 nucleotides line up with TRBD1. The CDR3 is made up of 13 amino acids. The V gene's germline CDR1 is DFQATT and CDR2 SNEGSKA (reference sequence). Here the CDR3 reads CSARGQGRAEVFF. Here the CDR3 DNA reads TGCAGTGCTAGGGGACAGGGGAGGGCTGAAGTTTTCTTT.

In regard to this clonotype: A much bigger clone sits one base away, suggesting this may be a read error. The chain is built from TRBV2 and TRBJ1-1, with D possibly being TRBD1 (6 bases). This CDR3 has 12 amino acids. Germline V gene lookup returns CDR1 SNHLY and CDR2 FYNNEI. CDR3 bases: TGTGCCAGCATGGTGGGGGGCACTGAAGCTTCCTTT. Its translation: CASMVGGTEASF.

This clonotype has a count of ten or more. The J gene is TRBJ2-3, the V gene TRBV4-3; D remains unclear. The V gene's germline CDR1 is LGHNA and CDR2 YSLEER. This CDR3 comprises 17 residues. V lost 1 base and J 4 bases, leaving 18 bases between the germline ends. The CDR3 region has the DNA TGCGCCAGCAGCCAAGTCGGCGGCTTGGGCCTCGCAGATACGCAGTATTTT. Translating gives CASSQVGGLGLADTQYF.

In the case of this clonotype: Since a much larger clone is just one base distant, this may be a read error. The rearrangement uses TRBV20-1 and TRBJ2-2; D might be TRBD2 (6 bases). Germline V gene sequence: CDR1 DFQATT, CDR2 SNEGSKA (reference sequence). This CDR3 contains 17 residues. The V end lost 0 bases, the J end lost 6 bases, and 20 bases lay between the germline ends. The CDR3: CSARDPQGGTNPGELFF. CDR3 DNA sequence: TGCAGTGCTAGAGATCCCCAGGGCGGGACCAACCCCGGGGAGCTGTTTTTT.

At least ten counts were recorded for this clonotype. This sequence joins TRBV7-9 and TRBJ1-3; D possibly corresponds to TRBD1 (5 bases). This CDR3 is 13 amino acids long. V was trimmed by 6 bases and J by 1 base, leaving 7 bases between them. The germline gives CDR1 SEHNR, CDR2 FQNEAQ (reference sequence). The CDR3 DNA is TGTGCCAGCAGAGGGGTTTCTGGAAACACCATATATTTT. Amino acids: CASRGVSGNTIYF.

Only a few counts were recorded for this clonotype. The V call is TRBV10-2, the J call TRBJ1-5, with 7 bases lining up with TRBD1. J was trimmed by 2 bases and V by 3 bases; bases with no gene match: 4. The CDR3 sequence is 15 residues long. CDR1 is WSHSY, CDR2 SAAADI, per germline. In nucleotides, the CDR3 is TGCGCCAGCAGTGACCAAGGGGGCGGCAATCAGCCCCAGCATTTT. Translation: CASSDQGGGNQPQHF.

This clonotype was observed a handful of times. The rearrangement joins TRBV27 to TRBJ2-6, with a weak D call TRBD2 (5 bases). Germline V CDR1 and CDR2: MNHEY, SMNVEV (reference sequence). CDR3 length: 15 residues. V was clipped by 5 bases and J by 1 base, with 9 bases between them. CDR3 residues: CASSLWTSGANVLTF. The CDR3 bases are TGTGCCAGCAGTCTGTGGACTTCTGGGGCCAACGTCCTGACTTTC. The entire variable domain, with the rest obtained from reference TRBV27 and TRBJ2-6, is as follows: EAQVTQNPRYLITVTGKKLTVTCSQNMNHEYMSWYRQDPGLGLRQIYYSMNVEVTDKGDVPEGYKVSRKEKRNFPLILESPSPNQTSLYFCASSLWTSGANVLTFGAGSRLTVL.

With regard to this clonotype: This clone may be a read error of a much larger clone one base away. The genes are TRBV7-2 and TRBJ1-4; 12 positions agree with TRBD1. The CDR3 has 14 residues. V lost 5 bases, J lost 12 bases, and 7 bases stayed unmatched. Germline CDR1 and CDR2: SGHTA and FQGNSA. CDR3 amino acids: CASSPGTGGEELFF. As DNA, the CDR3 is TGTGCCAGCAGCCCCGGGACAGGGGGCGAAGAACTGTTTTTT. Supplemented by reference TRBV7-2 and TRBJ1-4, the full variable domain reads GAGVSQSPSNKVTEKGKDVELRCDPISGHTALYWYRQSLGQGLEFLIYFQGNSAPDKSGLPSDRFSAERTGGSVSTLTIQRTQQEDSAVYLCASSPGTGGEELFFGSGTQLSVL.

In its sample, this clonotype was seen many times. The chain carries TRBV12-3 or TRBV12-4 and TRBJ2-5, with D possibly called TRBD1 or TRBD2 (7 bases each). CDR3 size: 16 residues. V was clipped by 6 bases and J by 7 bases, with 24 bases between them. The CDR3 sequence: CASRATGGGQQRTQYF. The CDR3 nucleotides are TGTGCCAGCAGGGCAACGGGCGGGGGACAGCAAAGGACCCAGTACTTC.

This clonotype was found a few times. The chain uses TRBV4-1 and TRBJ1-5, with a tentative D call TRBD1 (5 bases). Germline V gene data show CDR1 as MGHRA and CDR2 as YSYEKL. The CDR3 totals 15 residues. Trimming took off 4 bases at V and 5 bases at J, with 15 bases between the two ends. CDR3 DNA: TGCGCCAGCAGCCGGTCTCCAGGGAAAGATCAGCCCCAGCATTTT. It encodes CASSRSPGKDQPQHF.

The sample holds a few counts of this clonotype. The V and J genes are TRBV10-3 and TRBJ2-7; 8 bases match TRBD2. Germline CDR1 and CDR2: ENHRY and SYGVKD. The CDR3 length is 14 residues. V was clipped by 3 bases and J by 5 bases; unmatched bases: 6. DNA for the CDR3: TGTGCCATCAGTGATCTTAGCGGGGCCCACGAGCAGTACTTC. Amino acids: CAISDLSGAHEQYF.

This clonotype was counted between two and nine times. The chain couples TRBV5-5 to TRBJ2-6; D is undetermined. Germline V gene lookup returns CDR1 SGHKS and CDR2 YYEKEE (reference sequence). The CDR3 has 17 amino acids. V was cut by 0 bases and J by 3 bases, with 13 bases left in between. The CDR3 loop is CASSLGAGLYGANVLTF. For the CDR3, the DNA is TGTGCCAGCAGCTTGGGGGCAGGCCTCTATGGGGCCAACGTCCTGACTTTC. Drawing the rest from reference TRBV5-5 and TRBJ2-6, the complete variable domain is DAGVTQSPTHLIKTRGQQVTLRCSPISGHKSVSWYQQVLGQGPQFIFQYYEKEERGRGNFPDRFSARQFPNYSSELNVNALLLGDSALYLCASSLGAGLYGANVLTFGAGSRLTVL.

This clonotype was seen at least ten times. CDR3 in DNA: TGTGCCAGCAGTTACTCGAAAGTCCAGCGGGAGAGCACCGGGGAGCTGTTTTTT. Translated: CASSYSKVQRESTGELFF. This chain connects TRBV6-5 to TRBJ2-2, with 8 bases lining up with TRBD2. The CDR3 consists of 18 residues. The germline CDR1 and CDR2 sequences are MNHEY and SVGAGI. With V trimmed by 0 bases and J by 4 bases, 10 bases remained unmatched.

About this clonotype itself: One end of the junction is discordant with germline, which a read error may explain. The chain employs TRBV19 and TRBJ2-1, with a tentative D call TRBD2 (6 bases). The germline CDR1 and CDR2 sequences are LNHDA and SQIVND (reference sequence). There are 17 residues in the CDR3. The CDR3 DNA sequence: TGTGCCAGTAGTGTAGCCATTTGGCGGGGTTCCTACAATGAGCTGTTCTTC. Residues: CASSVAIWRGSYNELFF.

The V gene is TRBV19, the J gene TRBJ2-7, with 7 bases lining up with TRBD1. The trim removed 6 bases at V and 2 bases at J, leaving 7 bases unmatched. This CDR3 spans 14 amino acids. From germline, CDR1 is LNHDA and CDR2 SQIVND (reference sequence). CDR3 nucleotides: TGTGCCAGTAGACCGGGACAGAACGCCTACGAGCAGTACTTC. This gives the protein CASRPGQNAYEQYF.

The gene calls are TRBV6-2 or TRBV6-3 and TRBJ2-7, with 8 bases fitting TRBD1. Germline CDR1 and CDR2: MNHEY and SVGEGT. CDR3 length equals 14 residues. V trimming: 1 base; J trimming: 5 bases; junction bases outside the gene matches: 4. CDR3 nucleotide sequence: TGTGCCAGCAGTTACTACAGGGGGTTGGACGAGCAGTACTTC. Translating gives CASSYYRGLDEQYF.

This clonotype was observed at least ten times. The gene calls are TRBV25-1 and TRBJ2-7; TRBD1 aligns across 9 bases. V lost 3 bases and J lost 6; bases outside the gene matches: 3. Germline CDR1 and CDR2: MGHDK and SYGVNS. This CDR3 has 13 residues. CDR3 residues: CASSDTGGGEQYF. In nucleotides, the CDR3 is TGTGCCAGCAGTGATACAGGGGGCGGCGAGCAGTACTTC.

The chain joins TRBV30 to TRBJ2-3, with D hard to call. The CDR3 has 14 amino acids. V shed 2 bases and J shed 1 base, with 10 bases lying between them. CDR1 GTSNPN and CDR2 SVGIG come from the germline V gene (reference sequence). The DNA for the CDR3 is TGTGCCTGGAGTCGAGGATCACGCACAGATACGCAGTATTTT. Translating gives CAWSRGSRTDTQYF.